This TCR beta chain was recorded in a study of CD8+CD57+ T cells in acquired aplastic anemia. Genomic DNA, serving as template, underwent TCR beta VDJ and CDR3 profiling. TCRdb fed the reads into MiXCR, producing one record per CDR3 protein. Here the sample spans under 350,000 distinct CDR3 sequences, 56% being singletons. The germline V gene encodes CDR1 SGHNT and CDR2 YYREEE (reference sequence). V shed 2 bases, J shed 5 bases, and the junction held 6 bases outside the gene matches. This CDR3 is 15 amino acids long. This clonotype was detected many times. Patients who underwent sequencing had shown CD8+CD57+ cell expansion by flow cytometry.

The TCR sequence derives from a human donor with aplastic anemia. The sample was sorted CD4+, CD8+, or CD8+CD57+ T cells (not recorded which) from PBMCs. The J gene is TRBJ2-1, the V gene TRBV5-4, with 8 nucleotides matching TRBD2. CDR3 DNA sequence: TGTGCCAGCAGCTTAATGGGCGGGGGGAACAATGAGCAGTTCTTC. Its protein product is CASSLMGGGNNEQFF.